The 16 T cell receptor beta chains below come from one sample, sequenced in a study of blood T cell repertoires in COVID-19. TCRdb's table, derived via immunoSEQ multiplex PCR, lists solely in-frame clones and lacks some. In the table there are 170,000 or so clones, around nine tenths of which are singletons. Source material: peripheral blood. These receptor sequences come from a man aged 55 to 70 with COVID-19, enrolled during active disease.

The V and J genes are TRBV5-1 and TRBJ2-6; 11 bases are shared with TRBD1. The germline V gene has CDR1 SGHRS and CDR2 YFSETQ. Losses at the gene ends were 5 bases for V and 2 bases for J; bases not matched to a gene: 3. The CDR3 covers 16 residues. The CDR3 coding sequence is TGCGCCAGCAGGTCGGGACAGGGGGCTGGGGCCAACGTCCTGACTTTC. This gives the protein CASRSGQGAGANVLTF. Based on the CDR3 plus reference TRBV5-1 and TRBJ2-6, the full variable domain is KAGVTQTPRYLIKTRGQQVTLSCSPISGHRSVSWYQQTPGQGLQFLFEYFSETQRNKGNFPGRFSGRQFSNSRSEMNVSTLELGDSALYLCASRSGQGAGANVLTFGAGSRLTVL.

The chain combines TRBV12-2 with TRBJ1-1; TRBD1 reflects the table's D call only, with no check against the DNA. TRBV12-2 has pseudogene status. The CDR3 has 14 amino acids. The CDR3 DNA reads TGTGCAAGTCGCTTAGTATCCAGGGGCACTGAAGCTTTCTTT. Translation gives CASRLVSRGTEAFF.

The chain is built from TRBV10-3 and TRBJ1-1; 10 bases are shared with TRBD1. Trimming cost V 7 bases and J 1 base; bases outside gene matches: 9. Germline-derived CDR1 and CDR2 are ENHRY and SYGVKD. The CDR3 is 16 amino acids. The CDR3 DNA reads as TGTGCCATCAAGCGTCAGGGACAGGGGACGAACACTGAAGCTTTCTTT. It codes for CAIKRQGQGTNTEAFF.

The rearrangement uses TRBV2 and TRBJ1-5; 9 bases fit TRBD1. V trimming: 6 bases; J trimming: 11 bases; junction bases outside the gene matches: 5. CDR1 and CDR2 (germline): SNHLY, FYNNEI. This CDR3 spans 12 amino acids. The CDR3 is CASRGQGMAQHF. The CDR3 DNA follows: TGTGCCAGCAGAGGACAGGGGATGGCCCAGCATTTT.

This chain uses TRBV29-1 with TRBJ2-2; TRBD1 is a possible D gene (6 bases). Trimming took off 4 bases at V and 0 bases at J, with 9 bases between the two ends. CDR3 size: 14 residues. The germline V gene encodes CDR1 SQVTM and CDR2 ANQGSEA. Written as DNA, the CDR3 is TGCAGCGTTGGCAGGGGTCCGAACACCGGGGAGCTGTTTTTT. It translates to CSVGRGPNTGELFF.

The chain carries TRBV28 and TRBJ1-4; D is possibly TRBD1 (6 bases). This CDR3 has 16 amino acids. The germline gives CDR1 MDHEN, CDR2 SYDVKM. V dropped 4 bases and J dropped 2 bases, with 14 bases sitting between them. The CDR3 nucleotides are TGTGCCAGCAGTTCATTCCAGACAGGTACTAATGAAAAACTGTTTTTT. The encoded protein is CASSSFQTGTNEKLFF.

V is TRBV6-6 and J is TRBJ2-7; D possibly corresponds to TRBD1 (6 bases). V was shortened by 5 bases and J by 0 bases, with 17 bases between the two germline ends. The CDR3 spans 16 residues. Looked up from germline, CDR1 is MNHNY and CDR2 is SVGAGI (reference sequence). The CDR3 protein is CASSHQRDRSSYEQYF. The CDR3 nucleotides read TGTGCCAGCAGTCACCAACGCGACAGGAGCTCCTACGAGCAGTACTTC.

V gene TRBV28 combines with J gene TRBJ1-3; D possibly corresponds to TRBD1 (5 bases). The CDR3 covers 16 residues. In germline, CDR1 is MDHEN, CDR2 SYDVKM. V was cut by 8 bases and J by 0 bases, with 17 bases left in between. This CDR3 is CASHVGGAASGNTIYF. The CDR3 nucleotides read TGTGCCAGCCACGTGGGAGGGGCCGCCTCTGGAAACACCATATATTTT.

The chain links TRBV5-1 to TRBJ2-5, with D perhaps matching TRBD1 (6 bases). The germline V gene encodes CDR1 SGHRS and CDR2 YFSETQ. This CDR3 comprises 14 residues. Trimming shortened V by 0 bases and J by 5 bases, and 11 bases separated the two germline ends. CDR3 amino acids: CASSLGRGRETQYF. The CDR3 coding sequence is TGCGCCAGCAGCTTGGGCAGGGGAAGGGAGACCCAGTACTTC.

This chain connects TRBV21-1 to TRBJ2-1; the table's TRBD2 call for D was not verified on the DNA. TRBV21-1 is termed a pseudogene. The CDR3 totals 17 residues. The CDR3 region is CASSKGQAGGEYNEQFF. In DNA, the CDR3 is TGTGCCAGCAGCAAAGGTCAAGCGGGAGGGGAGTACAATGAGCAGTTCTTC.

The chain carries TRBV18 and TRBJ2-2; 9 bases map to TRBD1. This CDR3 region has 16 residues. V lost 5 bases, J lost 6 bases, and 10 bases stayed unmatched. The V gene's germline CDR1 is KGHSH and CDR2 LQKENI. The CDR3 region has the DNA TGTGCCAGCTCAGTCACAGGGGGCGCGACGGCCGGGGAGCTGTTTTTT. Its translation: CASSVTGGATAGELFF.

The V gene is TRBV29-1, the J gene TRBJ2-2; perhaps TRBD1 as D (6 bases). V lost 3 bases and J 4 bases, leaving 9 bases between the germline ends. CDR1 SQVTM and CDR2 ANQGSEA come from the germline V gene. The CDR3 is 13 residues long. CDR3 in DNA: TGCAGCGTTGATACAGGGATCACCGGGGAGCTGTTTTTT. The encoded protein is CSVDTGITGELFF.

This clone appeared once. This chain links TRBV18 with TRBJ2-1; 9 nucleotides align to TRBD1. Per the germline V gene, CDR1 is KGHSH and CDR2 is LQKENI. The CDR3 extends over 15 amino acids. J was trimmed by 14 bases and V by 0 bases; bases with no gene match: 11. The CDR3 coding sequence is TGTGCCAGCTCACCACCGGGCGGGACAGGGTACAGTAAGTTCTTC. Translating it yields CASSPPGGTGYSKFF.

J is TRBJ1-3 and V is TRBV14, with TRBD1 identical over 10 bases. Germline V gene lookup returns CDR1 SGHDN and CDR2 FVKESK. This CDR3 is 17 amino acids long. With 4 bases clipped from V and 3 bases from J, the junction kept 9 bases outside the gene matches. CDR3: CASSRLAGTGVGNTIYF. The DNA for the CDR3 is TGTGCCAGCAGCCGACTAGCCGGGACAGGGGTTGGAAACACCATATATTTT.

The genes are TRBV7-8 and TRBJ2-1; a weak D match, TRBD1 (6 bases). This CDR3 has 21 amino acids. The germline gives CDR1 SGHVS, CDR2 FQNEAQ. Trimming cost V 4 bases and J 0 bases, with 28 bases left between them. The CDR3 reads CASSSVPTGTLIESSYNEQFF. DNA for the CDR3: TGTGCCAGCAGCTCGGTCCCGACCGGGACACTTATCGAGAGCTCCTACAATGAGCAGTTCTTC.

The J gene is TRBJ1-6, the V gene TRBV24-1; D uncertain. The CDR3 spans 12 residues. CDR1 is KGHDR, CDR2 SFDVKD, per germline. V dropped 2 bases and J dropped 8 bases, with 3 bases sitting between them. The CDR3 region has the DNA TGTGCCACCAGTGATTCCGATTCACCCCTCCACTTT. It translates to CATSDSDSPLHF.